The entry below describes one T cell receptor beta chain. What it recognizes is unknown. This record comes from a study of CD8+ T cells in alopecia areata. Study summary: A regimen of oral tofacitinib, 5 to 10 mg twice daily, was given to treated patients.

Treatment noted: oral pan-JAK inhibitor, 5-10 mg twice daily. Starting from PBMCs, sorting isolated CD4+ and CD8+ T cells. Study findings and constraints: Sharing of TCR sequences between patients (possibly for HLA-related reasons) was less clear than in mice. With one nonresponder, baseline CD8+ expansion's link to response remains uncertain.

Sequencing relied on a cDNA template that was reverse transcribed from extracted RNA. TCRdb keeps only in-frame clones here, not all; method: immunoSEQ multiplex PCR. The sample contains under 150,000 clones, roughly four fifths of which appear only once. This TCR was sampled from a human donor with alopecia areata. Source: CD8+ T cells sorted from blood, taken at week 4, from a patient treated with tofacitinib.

The CDR3 spells CSAWDIYEQYF. CDR3 DNA sequence: TGCAGCGCTTGGGACATTTACGAGCAGTACTTC. The chain carries TRBV29-1 and TRBJ2-7; a weak D match, TRBD1 (6 bases). Germline values: CDR1 SQVTM, CDR2 ANQGSEA. Trimming shortened V by 7 bases and J by 4 bases, and 11 bases separated the two germline ends. The length of the CDR3 is 11 residues.